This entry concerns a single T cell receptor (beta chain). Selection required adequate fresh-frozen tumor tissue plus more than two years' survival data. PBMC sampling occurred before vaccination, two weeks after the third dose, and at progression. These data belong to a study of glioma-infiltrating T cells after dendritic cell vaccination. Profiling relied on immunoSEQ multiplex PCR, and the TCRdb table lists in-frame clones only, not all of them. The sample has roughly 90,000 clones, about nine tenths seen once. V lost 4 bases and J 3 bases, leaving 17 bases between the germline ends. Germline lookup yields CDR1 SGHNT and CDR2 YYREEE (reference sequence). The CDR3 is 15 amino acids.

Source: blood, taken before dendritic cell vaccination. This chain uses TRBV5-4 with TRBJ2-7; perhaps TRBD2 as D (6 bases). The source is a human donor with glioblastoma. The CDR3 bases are TGTGCCAGCAGCCCCTCGGCTAGCGAATACTACGAGCAGTACTTC. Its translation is CASSPSASEYYEQYF. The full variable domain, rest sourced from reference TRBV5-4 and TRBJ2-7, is ETGVTQSPTHLIKTRGQQVTLRCSSQSGHNTVSWYQQALGQGPQFIFQYYREEENGRGNFPPRFSGLQFPNYSSELNVNALELDDSALYLCASSPSASEYYEQYFGPGTRLTVT.